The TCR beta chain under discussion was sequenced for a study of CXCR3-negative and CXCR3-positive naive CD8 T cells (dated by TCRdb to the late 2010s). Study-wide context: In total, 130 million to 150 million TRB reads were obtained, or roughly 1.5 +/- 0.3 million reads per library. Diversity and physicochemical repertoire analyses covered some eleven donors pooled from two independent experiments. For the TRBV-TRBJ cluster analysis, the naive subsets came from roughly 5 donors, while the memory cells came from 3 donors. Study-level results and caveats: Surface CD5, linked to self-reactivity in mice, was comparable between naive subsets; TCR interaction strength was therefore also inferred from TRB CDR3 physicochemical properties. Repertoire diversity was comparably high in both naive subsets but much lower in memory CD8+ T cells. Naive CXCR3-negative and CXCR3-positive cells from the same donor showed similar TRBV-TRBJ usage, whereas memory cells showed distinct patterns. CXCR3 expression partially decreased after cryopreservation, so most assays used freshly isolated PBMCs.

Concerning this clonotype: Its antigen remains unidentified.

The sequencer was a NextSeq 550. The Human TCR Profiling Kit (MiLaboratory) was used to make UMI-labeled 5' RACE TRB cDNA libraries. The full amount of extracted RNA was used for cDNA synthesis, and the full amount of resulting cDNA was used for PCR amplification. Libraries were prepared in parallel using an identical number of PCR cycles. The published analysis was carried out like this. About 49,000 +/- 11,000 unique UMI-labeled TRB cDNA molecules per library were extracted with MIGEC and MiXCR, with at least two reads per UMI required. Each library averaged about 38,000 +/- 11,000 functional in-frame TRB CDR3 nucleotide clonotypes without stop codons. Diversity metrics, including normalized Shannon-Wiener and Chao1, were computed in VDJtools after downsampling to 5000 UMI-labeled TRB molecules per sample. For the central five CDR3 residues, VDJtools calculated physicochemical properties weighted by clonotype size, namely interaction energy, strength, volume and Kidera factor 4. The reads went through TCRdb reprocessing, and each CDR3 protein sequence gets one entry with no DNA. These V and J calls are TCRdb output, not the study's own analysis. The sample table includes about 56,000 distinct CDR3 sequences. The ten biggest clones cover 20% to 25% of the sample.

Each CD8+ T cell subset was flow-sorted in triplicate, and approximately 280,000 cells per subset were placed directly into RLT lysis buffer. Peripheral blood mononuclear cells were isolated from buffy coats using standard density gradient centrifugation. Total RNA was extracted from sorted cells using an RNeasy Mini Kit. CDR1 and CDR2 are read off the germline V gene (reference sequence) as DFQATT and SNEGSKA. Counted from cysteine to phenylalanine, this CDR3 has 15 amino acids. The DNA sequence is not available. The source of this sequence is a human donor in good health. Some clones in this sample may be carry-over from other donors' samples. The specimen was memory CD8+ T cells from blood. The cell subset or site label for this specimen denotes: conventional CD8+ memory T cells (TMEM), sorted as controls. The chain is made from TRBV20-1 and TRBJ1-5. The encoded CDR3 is CSARSGEAGSQPQHF.